The 9 T cell receptor beta chains presented below share a single source sample, sequenced in a study of blood T cell repertoires in COVID-19. Produced via immunoSEQ multiplex PCR; TCRdb's table is partial and in-frame only. The data hold some 300,000 clones, with roughly 86% observed a single time. Sequenced input: peripheral blood. Receptors originate from a man aged 65 to 79 with acute or convalescent COVID-19.

This clone has more than one count but fewer than ten. The chain carries TRBV5-5 and TRBJ2-1; the match to TRBD2 covers 9 bases. Per germline, CDR1 SGHKS and CDR2 YYEKEE (reference sequence). The CDR3 is 15 residues long. The ends lost 4 bases at V and 4 bases at J; junction bases unmatched: 6. This chain's CDR3 is CASSTGTSIYNEQFF. The CDR3 region has the DNA TGTGCCAGCAGCACCGGGACTAGCATTTACAATGAGCAGTTCTTC.

This chain connects TRBV4-3 to TRBJ2-1; D is perhaps TRBD2 (6 bases). The CDR3 covers 17 residues. Looked up from germline, CDR1 is LGHNA and CDR2 is YSLEER. Deletions cut 0 bases from V and 1 base from J, with 13 bases between. The CDR3 sequence is CASSQDYAGRSYNEQFF. The CDR3 DNA reads TGCGCCAGCAGCCAAGATTATGCAGGGAGGTCCTACAATGAGCAGTTCTTC.

The chain employs TRBV27 and TRBJ2-1; TRBD1 agrees at 8 bases. Germline V gene sequence: CDR1 MNHEY, CDR2 SMNVEV (reference sequence). This CDR3 is built from 14 residues. V gave up 8 bases and J gave up 10 bases; unmatched junction bases: 13. Here the CDR3 reads CASGRTGRSPEQFF. The CDR3 nucleotides are TGTGCCAGCGGGAGGACAGGGCGATCCCCAGAGCAGTTCTTC.

The chain employs TRBV6-2 or TRBV6-3 and TRBJ2-5; 8 bases are a match to TRBD2. The CDR3 contains 14 residues. Unmatched junction bases numbered 7, after V lost 6 bases and J lost 4 bases. The germline V gene has CDR1 MNHEY and CDR2 SVGEGT. This CDR3 reads CASSPGGGIETQYF. DNA for the CDR3: TGTGCCAGCAGCCCGGGCGGGGGGATAGAGACCCAGTACTTC.

This chain uses TRBV7-2 with TRBJ2-5, with TRBD1 identical over 9 bases. Unmatched junction bases numbered 5, after V lost 5 bases and J lost 7 bases. The CDR3 is 13 residues long. CDR1 SGHTA and CDR2 FQGNSA come from the germline V gene. As DNA, the CDR3 is TGTGCCAGCAGCCGGGGACAGGGACGGACCCAGTACTTC. This translates into CASSRGQGRTQYF.

The chain has TRBV5-1 and TRBJ1-4, with TRBD1 matching over 12 bases. Germline values: CDR1 SGHRS, CDR2 YFSETQ. Trimming cost V 4 bases and J 9 bases; bases outside gene matches: 13. This CDR3 contains 17 residues. CDR3 amino acids: CASSVGTGGRLIQKLFF. The CDR3 DNA sequence: TGCGCCAGCAGCGTAGGGACAGGGGGCAGATTAATTCAAAAACTGTTTTTT.

Here the CDR3 reads CASSVLDGGLGTDTQYF. In DNA form, the CDR3 reads TGTGCCAGCAGCGTCCTTGATGGAGGGCTGGGCACAGATACGCAGTATTTT. The rearrangement uses TRBV9 and TRBJ2-3, with D perhaps TRBD2 (6 bases). The CDR3 runs to 17 residues. V was trimmed by 2 bases and J by 1 base, leaving 17 bases between them. Germline assignment: CDR1 SGDLS and CDR2 YYNGEE.

This clone was detected a few times. This rearrangement joins TRBV19 to TRBJ1-2; D gene ambiguous. The CDR3 has 11 residues. Germline V lookup: CDR1 LNHDA, CDR2 SQIVND (reference sequence). V was pared by 5 bases and J by 4 bases, with 5 bases between. This chain's CDR3 is CASSEFYGYTF. CDR3 in DNA: TGTGCCAGTAGTGAGTTCTATGGCTACACCTTC. Drawing the rest from reference TRBV19 and TRBJ1-2, the complete variable domain is DGGITQSPKYLFRKEGQNVTLSCEQNLNHDAMYWYRQDPGQGLRLIYYSQIVNDFQKGDIAEGYSVSREKKESFPLTVTSAQKNPTAFYLCASSEFYGYTFGSGTRLTVV.

A few counts support this clone. The V call is TRBV7-2, the J call TRBJ1-2; 9 nucleotides line up with TRBD1. The CDR3 has 14 residues. Losses at the gene ends were 5 bases for V and 3 bases for J; bases not matched to a gene: 4. The germline CDR1 and CDR2 sequences are SGHTA and FQGNSA. CDR3 sequence (DNA): TGTGCCAGCAGCGCTCGACAGGGGGACTATGGCTACACCTTC. Its translation is CASSARQGDYGYTF.